This T cell receptor (beta chain) is drawn from a study of cytomegalovirus exposure and HLA in healthy donors. Across the study: Clustering assigned 81% of the approximately 370 genotyped donors to the Caucasian-associated ancestry cluster. Regarding the study as a whole: In a later analysis, CMV-associated beta chains were mostly HLA-associated, it appeared. The study put under 200 TCR beta chains on its list as cytomegalovirus-associated. It was taken for granted in presence/absence analyses that sequencing depth across donors was roughly uniform.

Remarks on this clone: Its target is unknown.

The PCR had 60 Vbeta and 13 Jbeta primers. Some clones are missing from TCRdb's copy, which holds only in-frame ones; the method was immunoSEQ multiplex PCR. The sample includes fewer than 200,000 clones, around 80% of them seen just once. The receptor was isolated from a woman aged 18-29 years in good health and CMV-seronegative. Input material: PBMCs.

The CDR3 DNA is TGCGCCAGCAGCGGAGACAGGAGTGATGAGCAGTTCTTC. Translated: CASSGDRSDEQFF. This chain joins TRBV5-1 and TRBJ2-1; weak D call: TRBD1 (6 bases). This CDR3 region has 13 residues. The V end lost 4 bases, the J end lost 8 bases, and 13 bases lay between the germline ends. Germline loops: CDR1 SGHRS, CDR2 YFSETQ.